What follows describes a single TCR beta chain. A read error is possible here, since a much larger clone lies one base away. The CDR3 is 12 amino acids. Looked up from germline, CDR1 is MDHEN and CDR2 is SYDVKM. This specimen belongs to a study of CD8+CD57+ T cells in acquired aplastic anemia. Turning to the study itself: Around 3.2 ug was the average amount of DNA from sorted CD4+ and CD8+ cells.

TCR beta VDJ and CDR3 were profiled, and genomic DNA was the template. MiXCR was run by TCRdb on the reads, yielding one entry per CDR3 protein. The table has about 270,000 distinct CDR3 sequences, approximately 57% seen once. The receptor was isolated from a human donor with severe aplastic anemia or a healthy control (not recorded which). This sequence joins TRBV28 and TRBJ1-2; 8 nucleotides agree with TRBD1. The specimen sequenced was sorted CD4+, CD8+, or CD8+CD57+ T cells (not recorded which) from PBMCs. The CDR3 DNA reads TGTTCCATTGCAGGGGGCGGTTATGGCTACACCTTC. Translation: CSIAGGGYGYTF.